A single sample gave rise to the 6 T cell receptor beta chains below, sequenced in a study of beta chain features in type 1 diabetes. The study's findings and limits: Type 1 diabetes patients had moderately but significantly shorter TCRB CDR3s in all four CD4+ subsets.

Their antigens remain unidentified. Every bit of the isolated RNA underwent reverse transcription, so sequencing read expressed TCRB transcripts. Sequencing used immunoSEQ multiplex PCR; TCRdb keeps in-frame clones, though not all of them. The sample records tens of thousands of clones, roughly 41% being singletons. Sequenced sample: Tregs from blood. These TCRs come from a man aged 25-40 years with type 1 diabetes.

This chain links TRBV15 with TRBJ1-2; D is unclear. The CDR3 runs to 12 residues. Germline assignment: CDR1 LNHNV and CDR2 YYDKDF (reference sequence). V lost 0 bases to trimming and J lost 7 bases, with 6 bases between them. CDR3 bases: TGTGCCACCAGCAGAGATCGGGGTGGCTACACCTTC. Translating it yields CATSRDRGGYTF.

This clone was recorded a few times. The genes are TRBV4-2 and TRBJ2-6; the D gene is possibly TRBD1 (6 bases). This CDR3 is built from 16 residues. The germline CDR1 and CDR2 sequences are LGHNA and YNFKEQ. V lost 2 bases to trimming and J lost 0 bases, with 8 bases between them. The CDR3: CASSQQTGSGANVLTF. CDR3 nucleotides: TGTGCCAGCAGCCAACAGACAGGCTCTGGGGCCAACGTCCTGACTTTC.

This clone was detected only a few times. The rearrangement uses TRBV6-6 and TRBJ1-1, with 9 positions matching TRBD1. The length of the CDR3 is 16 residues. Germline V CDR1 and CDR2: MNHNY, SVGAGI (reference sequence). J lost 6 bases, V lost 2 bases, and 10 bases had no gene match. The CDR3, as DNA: TGTGCCAGCAGTTACCCCCAGGGGACAGGGAGGGCTGAAGCTTTCTTT. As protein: CASSYPQGTGRAEAFF.

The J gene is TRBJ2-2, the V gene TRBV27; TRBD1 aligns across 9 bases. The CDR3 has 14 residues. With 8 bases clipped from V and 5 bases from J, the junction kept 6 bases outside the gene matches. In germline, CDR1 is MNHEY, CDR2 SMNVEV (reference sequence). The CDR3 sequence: CASGDRVETGELFF. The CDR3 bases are TGTGCCAGCGGGGACAGGGTCGAAACCGGGGAGCTGTTTTTT.

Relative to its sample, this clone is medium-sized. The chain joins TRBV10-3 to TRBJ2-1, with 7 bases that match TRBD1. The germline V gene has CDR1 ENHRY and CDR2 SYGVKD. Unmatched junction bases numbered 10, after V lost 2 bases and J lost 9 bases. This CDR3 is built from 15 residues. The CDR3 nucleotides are TGTGCCATCAGTGAGGTCAAGTTGGGGGACAGTGAGCAGTTCTTC. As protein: CAISEVKLGDSEQFF.

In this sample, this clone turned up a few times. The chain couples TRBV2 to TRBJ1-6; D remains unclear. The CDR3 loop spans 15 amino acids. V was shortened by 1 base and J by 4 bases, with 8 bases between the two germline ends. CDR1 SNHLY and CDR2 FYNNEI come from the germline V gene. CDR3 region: CASSEGVIYNSPLHF. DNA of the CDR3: TGTGCCAGCAGTGAAGGTGTAATTTATAATTCACCCCTCCACTTT.